These T cell receptor beta chains were read from a single sample in a study of blood T cell repertoires in COVID-19. Generated by immunoSEQ multiplex PCR, the TCRdb table keeps only in-frame clones and is missing some. The sample consists of around 290,000 clones, around 86% of them appearing once. Specimen: PBMCs or T cells enriched from blood (not recorded which). These receptors originate from a woman under 30 who had recovered from COVID-19. CDR3s include the opening cysteine and the closing phenylalanine or tryptophan. The order of the fields is J gene, clone size, V gene, D gene, CDR3 protein, CDR3 DNA. The D gene is left open where the match is weak. Expanded clones are given a class, and other clones once, few, many or no size at all.

TRBJ1-3 | NA | TRBV4-1 | NA | CASSQDLGPGSSGNTIYF | TGCGCCAGCAGCCAAGATCTTGGGCCGGGGTCCTCTGGAAACACCATATATTTT
TRBJ1-5 | NA | TRBV19 | NA | CASSGERLPLYQPQHF | TGTGCCAGCAGCGGGGAACGTCTACCCTTATATCAGCCCCAGCATTTT
TRBJ2-3 | NA | TRBV7-2 | TRBD2 | CASSPSGGTDTQYF | TGTGCCAGCAGCCCTAGCGGGGGAACAGATACGCAGTATTTT
TRBJ2-7 | NA | TRBV29-1 | TRBD1 | CSVVTQGAREQYF | TGCAGCGTTGTGACGCAGGGGGCAAGGGAGCAGTACTTC
TRBJ1-1 | NA | TRBV10-3 | TRBD1 | CAISTGGTEAFF | TGTGCCATCAGTACAGGGGGCACTGAAGCTTTCTTT
TRBJ1-1 | few | TRBV9 | TRBD1 | CASSKGQAYFEAFF | TGTGCCAGCAGCAAGGGACAGGCCTATTTTGAAGCTTTCTTT
TRBJ2-7 | NA | TRBV5-1 | TRBD1 | CASALGQGTNEQYF | TGCGCCAGCGCTCTGGGACAGGGAACTAACGAGCAGTACTTC
TRBJ1-2 | NA | TRBV2 | NA | CASSEVPGNYGYTF | TGTGCCAGCAGTGAAGTACCCGGGAACTATGGCTACACCTTC
TRBJ2-6 | NA | TRBV7-2 | TRBD1 | CASSPRTGSGANVLTF | TGTGCCAGCAGCCCGAGGACAGGCTCTGGGGCCAACGTCCTGACTTTC
TRBJ1-2 | once | TRBV6-4 | NA | CASSEGGGYTF | TGTGCCAGCAGTGAAGGAGGTGGCTACACCTTC
TRBJ1-1 | once | TRBV6-1 | TRBD1 | CASSERYGQAILTNTEAFF | TGTGCCAGCAGTGAAAGGTACGGACAGGCGATTCTTACTAACACTGAAGCTTTCTTT
TRBJ1-1 | NA | TRBV5-1 | NA | CASSPRQLNTEAFF | TGCGCCAGCAGCCCCCGACAGCTGAACACTGAAGCTTTCTTT
TRBJ1-6 | NA | TRBV7-2 | NA | CASSLSAGNSPLHF | TGTGCCAGCAGCTTATCGGCAGGGAATTCACCCCTCCACTTT
TRBJ1-1 | NA | TRBV7-6 | NA | CASSFPGQNTEAFF | TGTGCCAGCAGCTTCCCGGGACAGAACACTGAAGCTTTCTTT
TRBJ1-4 | NA | TRBV10-3 | NA | CAISELRDATNEKLFF | TGTGCCATCAGTGAGTTGAGGGATGCAACTAATGAAAAACTGTTTTTT
TRBJ1-1 | NA | TRBV7-9 | NA | CASSSLVNLGGGTEAFF | TGTGCCAGCAGCTCGCTGGTAAACCTGGGAGGGGGGACTGAAGCTTTCTTT
TRBJ1-1 | NA | TRBV12-3/TRBV12-4 | NA | CASNKQLNTEAFF | TGTGCCAGCAACAAACAATTGAACACTGAAGCTTTCTTT
TRBJ2-3 | NA | TRBV6-6 | TRBD2 | CASSPGLVTDTQYF | TGTGCCAGTTCGCCGGGACTAGTCACAGATACGCAGTATTTT